In this sample, the clone carrying this T cell receptor beta chain turned up once. The data were obtained in a study of blood T cell repertoires in COVID-19. Study information: The samples span acute and convalescent COVID-19 from the United States, Italy and Spain.

As processed by the authors: Reference gene primer amplification gave estimated nucleated cell counts. Clones were sequenced by immunoSEQ multiplex PCR, and TCRdb holds only the in-frame ones, with some missing. V and J calls and clone size are as listed in that table; D and trimming were resolved from the DNA. The table has a few hundred thousand clones, around four fifths seen once. This CDR3 has 15 residues. From germline, CDR1 is LGHDT and CDR2 YNNKEL (reference sequence). The ends were cut back, 1 base at V and 5 bases at J, with 12 bases in the middle. The specimen was peripheral blood. The origin of this receptor is a woman aged 45-65 years with acute or convalescent COVID-19. The rearrangement uses TRBV3-1 (or the pseudogene TRBV3-2) and TRBJ2-1, with no clear D. Here the CDR3 DNA reads TGTGCCAGCAGCCAAGTTTCTTACAGCCACAATGAGCAGTTCTTC. This codes for CASSQVSYSHNEQFF.